These T cell receptor beta chains were read from a single sample in a study of cytotoxic CD8 clonotypes in ibrutinib-treated CLL. Generated by immunoSEQ multiplex PCR, the TCRdb table keeps only in-frame clones and is missing some. Among about 50,000 clones listed, roughly 57% were seen once. The sequencing used PBMCs, collected after 12 months of ibrutinib treatment. Every receptor here comes from a human donor with chronic lymphocytic leukemia. The CDR3 runs from the conserved cysteine through the conserved F or W. The D gene is left open where the match is weak. Rows may omit the clone size; those that give it use once, few, many or a size class.

d_call: TRBD2
j_call: TRBJ2-1
v_call: TRBV9
clone_size: NA
cdr3_nt: TGTGCCAGCAGCGTAGTGGGGACTATAAGAGGGGTCAATGAGCAGTTCTTC
cdr3_aa: CASSVVGTIRGVNEQFF

d_call: NA
j_call: TRBJ2-3
v_call: TRBV2
clone_size: NA
cdr3_nt: TGTGCCAGCACCAGGGACGATCCTACGCAGTATTTT
cdr3_aa: CASTRDDPTQYF

d_call: TRBD2
j_call: TRBJ2-3
v_call: TRBV27
clone_size: NA
cdr3_nt: TGTGCCAGCAGTTTCTCCTCCAGCGGGAGAAGCACAGATACGCAGTATTTT
cdr3_aa: CASSFSSSGRSTDTQYF

d_call: NA
j_call: TRBJ2-7
v_call: TRBV2
clone_size: NA
cdr3_nt: TGTGCCAGCAGTGGACAAGACTCCTACGAGCAGTACTTC
cdr3_aa: CASSGQDSYEQYF

d_call: TRBD1
j_call: TRBJ2-7
v_call: TRBV4-1
clone_size: NA
cdr3_nt: TGCGCCAGCAGCCAAGCCGGGACAGGGCTGGACGAGCAGTACTTC
cdr3_aa: CASSQAGTGLDEQYF

d_call: TRBD1
j_call: TRBJ1-2
v_call: TRBV5-1
clone_size: NA
cdr3_nt: TGCGCCAGCAGCTTGGTTCCCAGGGGGTACGATGGCTACACCTTC
cdr3_aa: CASSLVPRGYDGYTF

d_call: TRBD1
j_call: TRBJ1-1
v_call: TRBV5-1
clone_size: NA
cdr3_nt: TGCGCCAGCAAACCGAGGACAGGGACGAACACTGAAGCTTTCTTT
cdr3_aa: CASKPRTGTNTEAFF

d_call: TRBD1
j_call: TRBJ2-2
v_call: TRBV29-1
clone_size: many
cdr3_nt: TGCAGCTTTCAGACAGGGGGCAACACCGGGGAGCTGTTTTTT
cdr3_aa: CSFQTGGNTGELFF

d_call: TRBD2
j_call: TRBJ2-3
v_call: TRBV27
clone_size: NA
cdr3_nt: TGTGCCAGCAGCTTTATGGTAGCGGGAGTGGATACGCAGTATTTT
cdr3_aa: CASSFMVAGVDTQYF

d_call: NA
j_call: TRBJ1-2
v_call: TRBV28
clone_size: few
cdr3_nt: TGTGCCAGCAGTTCATCACTTGGCTACACCTTC
cdr3_aa: CASSSSLGYTF

d_call: NA
j_call: TRBJ2-5
v_call: TRBV5-1
clone_size: few
cdr3_nt: TGCGCCAGCAGCTTGGCTAGAGAGACCCAGTACTTC
cdr3_aa: CASSLARETQYF

d_call: NA
j_call: TRBJ1-2
v_call: TRBV5-1
clone_size: NA
cdr3_nt: TGCGCCAGCACTTCAGGGAGTAACTATGGCTACACCTTC
cdr3_aa: CASTSGSNYGYTF

d_call: NA
j_call: TRBJ2-1
v_call: TRBV18
clone_size: NA
cdr3_nt: TGTGCCAGCTCACCAGAATCCGGGATCCGCAATGAGCAGTTCTTC
cdr3_aa: CASSPESGIRNEQFF

d_call: NA
j_call: TRBJ2-7
v_call: TRBV4-1
clone_size: NA
cdr3_nt: TGCGCCAGCAGCCCTGAGGAGGGACGTCTTTACGAGCAGTACTTC
cdr3_aa: CASSPEEGRLYEQYF

d_call: TRBD2
j_call: TRBJ2-7
v_call: TRBV7-7
clone_size: NA
cdr3_nt: TGTGCTAGCAGCCCGGGACTAGCGAACGAGCAGTACTTC
cdr3_aa: CASSPGLANEQYF

d_call: NA
j_call: TRBJ1-5
v_call: TRBV28
clone_size: NA
cdr3_nt: TGTGCCAGCAGTCCGGGGACGTATCAGCCCCAGCATTTT
cdr3_aa: CASSPGTYQPQHF

d_call: TRBD1
j_call: TRBJ1-1
v_call: TRBV5-1
clone_size: NA
cdr3_nt: TGCGCCAGCAGCTCCACAGGGGGTCTGGGCACTGAAGCTTTCTTT
cdr3_aa: CASSSTGGLGTEAFF

d_call: TRBD2
j_call: TRBJ2-5
v_call: TRBV20-1
clone_size: many
cdr3_nt: TGCAGTGGGTGGGGGGGAGAGACCCAGTACTTC
cdr3_aa: CSGWGGETQYF

d_call: TRBD1
j_call: TRBJ1-5
v_call: TRBV6-1
clone_size: few
cdr3_nt: TGTGCCAGCAGGGACGACAGGGAGATTCGTCAGCCCCAGCATTTT
cdr3_aa: CASRDDREIRQPQHF

d_call: TRBD2
j_call: TRBJ2-1
v_call: TRBV9
clone_size: NA
cdr3_nt: TGTGCCAGCAGCGACGGTACCGGGAGGAGCTCCTACAATGAGCAGTTCTTC
cdr3_aa: CASSDGTGRSSYNEQFF

d_call: NA
j_call: TRBJ2-2
v_call: TRBV29-1
clone_size: NA
cdr3_nt: TGCAGCGTTGTTGTCGCCAACACCGGGGAGCTGTTTTTT
cdr3_aa: CSVVVANTGELFF

d_call: NA
j_call: TRBJ2-2
v_call: TRBV7-9
clone_size: few
cdr3_nt: TGTGCCAGCAGCCCCCGACTAGCCGGGGAGCTGTTTTTT
cdr3_aa: CASSPRLAGELFF

d_call: TRBD2
j_call: TRBJ2-1
v_call: TRBV9
clone_size: NA
cdr3_nt: TGTGCCAGCAGCGTAGCTCCCCTAGCGGGAGTGCACAATGAGCAGTTCTTC
cdr3_aa: CASSVAPLAGVHNEQFF

d_call: NA
j_call: TRBJ1-1
v_call: TRBV29-1
clone_size: once
cdr3_nt: TGCAGCGCCGGCACCTGGGAGCACACTGAAGCTTTCTTT
cdr3_aa: CSAGTWEHTEAFF

d_call: NA
j_call: TRBJ2-5
v_call: TRBV5-3
clone_size: few
cdr3_nt: TGTGCCAGCAGCTTCAGAAGGGGACTCCAAGAGACCCAGTACTTC
cdr3_aa: CASSFRRGLQETQYF

d_call: TRBD2
j_call: TRBJ2-1
v_call: TRBV7-9
clone_size: NA
cdr3_nt: TGTGCCAGCAGCTTAAGATCACTAGCGGAGGGGACATTCTTC
cdr3_aa: CASSLRSLAEGTFF

d_call: TRBD1
j_call: TRBJ1-5
v_call: TRBV2
clone_size: few
cdr3_nt: TGTGCCAGCAGACGGGACACAGGGGATCAGCCCCAGCATTTT
cdr3_aa: CASRRDTGDQPQHF

d_call: TRBD1
j_call: TRBJ2-1
v_call: TRBV5-8
clone_size: NA
cdr3_nt: TGTGCCTCGAAACCGGGACAGAGCTACAATGAGCAGTTCTTC
cdr3_aa: CASKPGQSYNEQFF

d_call: NA
j_call: TRBJ1-2
v_call: TRBV30
clone_size: NA
cdr3_nt: TGTGCCTGGAGTGGGGTAGGGGTTGGTGGCTACACCTTC
cdr3_aa: CAWSGVGVGGYTF

d_call: NA
j_call: TRBJ1-2
v_call: TRBV11-3
clone_size: NA
cdr3_nt: TGTGCCAGCAGCTTAGATCCCGGGGCAGCCTATGGCTACACCTTC
cdr3_aa: CASSLDPGAAYGYTF

d_call: NA
j_call: TRBJ2-3
v_call: TRBV5-1
clone_size: NA
cdr3_nt: TGCGCCAGCAGCTTGGCCGGGGCGTCAGATACGCAGTATTTT
cdr3_aa: CASSLAGASDTQYF

d_call: NA
j_call: TRBJ2-1
v_call: TRBV28
clone_size: NA
cdr3_nt: TGTGCCAGCACCCGGACGTCTATTGAGCAGTTCTTC
cdr3_aa: CASTRTSIEQFF

d_call: TRBD1
j_call: TRBJ2-7
v_call: TRBV5-4
clone_size: NA
cdr3_nt: TGTGCCAGCAGCCGGGACAGGGCTGGACACTACGAGCAGTACTTC
cdr3_aa: CASSRDRAGHYEQYF

d_call: TRBD2
j_call: TRBJ2-2
v_call: TRBV18
clone_size: few
cdr3_nt: TGTGCCAGCTCACCCTCGGGAGGTCGTACCGGGGAGCTGTTTTTT
cdr3_aa: CASSPSGGRTGELFF

d_call: NA
j_call: TRBJ1-1
v_call: TRBV28
clone_size: NA
cdr3_nt: TGTGCCAGCAGACGGACAGCGATGAACACTGAAGCTTTCTTT
cdr3_aa: CASRRTAMNTEAFF

d_call: TRBD2
j_call: TRBJ2-5
v_call: TRBV25-1
clone_size: once
cdr3_nt: TGTGCCAGCAGCCGCCCCGGACTTGGGGGAGGGCCGGAGACCCAGTACTTC
cdr3_aa: CASSRPGLGGGPETQYF

d_call: NA
j_call: TRBJ2-7
v_call: TRBV2
clone_size: NA
cdr3_nt: TGTGCCAGCCTGTCCCCTTCCTCCTACGAGCAGTACTTC
cdr3_aa: CASLSPSSYEQYF

d_call: TRBD2
j_call: TRBJ2-1
v_call: TRBV30
clone_size: NA
cdr3_nt: TGTGCCTGGAGGGGACTAGCGGTCAATGAGCAGTTCTTC
cdr3_aa: CAWRGLAVNEQFF

d_call: TRBD2
j_call: TRBJ2-1
v_call: TRBV7-9
clone_size: NA
cdr3_nt: TGTGCCAGCAGCTTATTAAGTAGCGGGAGTTGGAATGAGCAGTTCTTC
cdr3_aa: CASSLLSSGSWNEQFF

d_call: NA
j_call: TRBJ1-5
v_call: TRBV30
clone_size: NA
cdr3_nt: TGTGCCTGGAGTGTAAGGGGGGGTCGAAGCAATCAGCCCCAGCATTTT
cdr3_aa: CAWSVRGGRSNQPQHF

d_call: TRBD2
j_call: TRBJ2-1
v_call: TRBV11-2
clone_size: NA
cdr3_nt: TGTGCCAGCAGCCGACCAGCAGCGGGAGGTATGGGTGAGCAGTTCTTC
cdr3_aa: CASSRPAAGGMGEQFF

d_call: NA
j_call: TRBJ1-2
v_call: TRBV25-1
clone_size: few
cdr3_nt: TGTGCCAGCAGTGATATAGGACAGAGCTATGGCTACACCTTC
cdr3_aa: CASSDIGQSYGYTF

d_call: TRBD2
j_call: TRBJ2-2
v_call: TRBV5-6
clone_size: once
cdr3_nt: TGTGCCAGCAGCTCTCTGGGGACTAGCGGGAACACCGGGGAGCTGTTTTTT
cdr3_aa: CASSSLGTSGNTGELFF

d_call: TRBD1
j_call: TRBJ2-7
v_call: TRBV4-1
clone_size: NA
cdr3_nt: TGCGCCAGCAGCTTAGCCGGGACAGGGTCCTACGAGCAGTACTTC
cdr3_aa: CASSLAGTGSYEQYF